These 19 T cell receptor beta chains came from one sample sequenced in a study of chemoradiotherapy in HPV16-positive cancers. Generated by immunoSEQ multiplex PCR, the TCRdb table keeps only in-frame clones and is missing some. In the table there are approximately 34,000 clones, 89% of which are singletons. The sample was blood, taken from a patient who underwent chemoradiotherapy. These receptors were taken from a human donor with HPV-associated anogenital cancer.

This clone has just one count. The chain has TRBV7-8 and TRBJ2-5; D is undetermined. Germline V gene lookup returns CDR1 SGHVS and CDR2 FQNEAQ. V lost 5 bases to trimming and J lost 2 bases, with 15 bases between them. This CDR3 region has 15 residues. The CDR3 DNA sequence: TGTGCCAGCAGCCCTTCCCGGGTTGAGCAAGAGACCCAGTACTTC. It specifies CASSPSRVEQETQYF.

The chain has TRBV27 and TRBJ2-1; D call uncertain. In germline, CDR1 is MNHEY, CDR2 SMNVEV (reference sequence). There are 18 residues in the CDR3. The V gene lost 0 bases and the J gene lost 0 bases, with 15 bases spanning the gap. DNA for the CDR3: TGTGCCAGCAGTTTATCGGCGTGGGCGTTGAGCTCCTACAATGAGCAGTTCTTC. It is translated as CASSLSAWALSSYNEQFF.

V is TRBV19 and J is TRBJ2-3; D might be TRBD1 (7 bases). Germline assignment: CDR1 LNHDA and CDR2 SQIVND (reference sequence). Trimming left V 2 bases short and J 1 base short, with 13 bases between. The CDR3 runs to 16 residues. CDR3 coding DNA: TGTGCCAGTAGTATAAAAGGGGGCGGGGGCACAGATACGCAGTATTTT. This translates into CASSIKGGGGTDTQYF. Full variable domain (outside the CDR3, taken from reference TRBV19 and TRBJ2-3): DGGITQSPKYLFRKEGQNVTLSCEQNLNHDAMYWYRQDPGQGLRLIYYSQIVNDFQKGDIAEGYSVSREKKESFPLTVTSAQKNPTAFYLCASSIKGGGGTDTQYFGPGTRLTVL.

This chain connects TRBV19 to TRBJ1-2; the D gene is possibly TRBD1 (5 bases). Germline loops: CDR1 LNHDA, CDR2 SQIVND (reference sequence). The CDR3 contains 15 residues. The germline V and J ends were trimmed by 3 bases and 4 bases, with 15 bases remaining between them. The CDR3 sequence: CASSMTGGIAYGYTF. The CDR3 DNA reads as TGTGCCAGTAGTATGACTGGGGGAATAGCCTATGGCTACACCTTC.

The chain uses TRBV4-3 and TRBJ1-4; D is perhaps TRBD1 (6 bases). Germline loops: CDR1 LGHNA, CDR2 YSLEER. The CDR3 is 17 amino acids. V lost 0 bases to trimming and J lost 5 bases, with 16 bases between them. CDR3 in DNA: TGCGCCAGCAGCCAAGACCCCAGGGGCGACCTGAATGAAAAACTGTTTTTT. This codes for CASSQDPRGDLNEKLFF.

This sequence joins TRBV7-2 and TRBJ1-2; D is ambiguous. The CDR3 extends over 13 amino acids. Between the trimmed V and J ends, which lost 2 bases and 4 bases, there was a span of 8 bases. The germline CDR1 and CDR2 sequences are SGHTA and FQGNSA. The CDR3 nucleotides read TGTGCCAGCAGCTTACAGGAAAGCTATGGCTACACCTTC. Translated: CASSLQESYGYTF.

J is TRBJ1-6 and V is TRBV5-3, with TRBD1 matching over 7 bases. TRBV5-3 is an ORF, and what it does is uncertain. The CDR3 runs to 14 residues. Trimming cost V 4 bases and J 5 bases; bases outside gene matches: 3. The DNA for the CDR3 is TGTGCCAGAAGCCAGACAGGGAATAATTCACCCCTCCACTTT. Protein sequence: CARSQTGNNSPLHF.

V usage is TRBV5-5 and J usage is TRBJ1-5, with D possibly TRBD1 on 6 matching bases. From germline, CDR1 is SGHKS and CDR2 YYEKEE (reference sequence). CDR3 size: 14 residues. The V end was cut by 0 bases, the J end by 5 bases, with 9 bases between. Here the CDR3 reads CASSLEGGYQPQHF. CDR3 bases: TGTGCCAGCAGCTTGGAAGGGGGTTATCAGCCCCAGCATTTT.

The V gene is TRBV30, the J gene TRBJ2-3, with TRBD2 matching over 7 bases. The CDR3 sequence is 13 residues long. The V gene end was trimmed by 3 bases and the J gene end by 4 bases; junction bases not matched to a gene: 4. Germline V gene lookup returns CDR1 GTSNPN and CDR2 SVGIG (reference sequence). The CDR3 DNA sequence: TGTGCCTGGAGCGCGGGAGCCGCAGATACGCAGTATTTT. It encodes CAWSAGAADTQYF.

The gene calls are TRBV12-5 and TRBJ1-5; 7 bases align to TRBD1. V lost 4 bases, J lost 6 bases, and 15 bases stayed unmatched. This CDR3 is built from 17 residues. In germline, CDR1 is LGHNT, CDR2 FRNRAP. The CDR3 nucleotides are TGTGCTAGTGGTTCGGAGGCCGGGAGGGGGCTTCGTCAGCCCCAGCATTTT. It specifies CASGSEAGRGLRQPQHF.

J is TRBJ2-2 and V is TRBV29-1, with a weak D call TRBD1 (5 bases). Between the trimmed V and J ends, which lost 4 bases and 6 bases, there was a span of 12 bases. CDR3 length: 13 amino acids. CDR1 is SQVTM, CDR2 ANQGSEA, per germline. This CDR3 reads CSVGLTVPGELFF. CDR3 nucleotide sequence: TGCAGCGTTGGGCTGACAGTTCCCGGGGAGCTGTTTTTT.

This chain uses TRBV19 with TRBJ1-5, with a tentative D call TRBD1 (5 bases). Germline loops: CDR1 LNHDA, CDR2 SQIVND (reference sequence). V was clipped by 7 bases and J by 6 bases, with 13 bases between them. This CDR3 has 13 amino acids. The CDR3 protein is CASNLEGLQPQHF. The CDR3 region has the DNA TGTGCCAGTAATCTCGAGGGGCTTCAGCCCCAGCATTTT.

The DNA of the CDR3 is TGCGCCAGCAGCCGGAGAGTAGCGGAATACAATGAGCAGTTCTTC. It yields the protein CASSRRVAEYNEQFF. V is TRBV5-1 and J is TRBJ2-1; D perhaps matches TRBD2 (6 bases). Looked up from germline, CDR1 is SGHRS and CDR2 is YFSETQ. The CDR3 consists of 15 residues. Trimming cost V 4 bases and J 4 bases, with 15 bases left between them. The variable domain in full, completed from reference TRBV5-1 and TRBJ2-1, reads KAGVTQTPRYLIKTRGQQVTLSCSPISGHRSVSWYQQTPGQGLQFLFEYFSETQRNKGNFPGRFSGRQFSNSRSEMNVSTLELGDSALYLCASSRRVAEYNEQFFGPGTRLTVL.

CDR3 sequence reads: CASSVGSSRGTSRYEQYF. DNA for the CDR3: TGTGCCAGCAGCGTAGGGTCCAGCCGGGGAACTTCTCGCTACGAGCAGTACTTC. This chain joins TRBV9 and TRBJ2-7; D is possibly TRBD2 (5 bases). The germline CDR1 and CDR2 sequences are SGDLS and YYNGEE. The CDR3 extends over 18 amino acids. Trimming stripped 0 bases from V and 3 bases from J, with 22 bases between.

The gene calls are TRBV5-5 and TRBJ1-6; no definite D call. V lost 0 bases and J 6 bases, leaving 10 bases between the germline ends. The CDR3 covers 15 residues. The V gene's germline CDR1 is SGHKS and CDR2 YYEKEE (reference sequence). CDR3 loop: CASSLEGFTNSPLHF. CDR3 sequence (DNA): TGTGCCAGCAGCTTGGAGGGCTTTACTAATTCACCCCTCCACTTT.

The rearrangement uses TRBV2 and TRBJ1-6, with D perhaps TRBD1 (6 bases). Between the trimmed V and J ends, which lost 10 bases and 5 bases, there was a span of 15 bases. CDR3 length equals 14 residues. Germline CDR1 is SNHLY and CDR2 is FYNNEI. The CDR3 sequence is CATAGAANNSPLHF. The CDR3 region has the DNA TGTGCCACAGCGGGGGCCGCTAATAATTCACCCCTCCACTTT.

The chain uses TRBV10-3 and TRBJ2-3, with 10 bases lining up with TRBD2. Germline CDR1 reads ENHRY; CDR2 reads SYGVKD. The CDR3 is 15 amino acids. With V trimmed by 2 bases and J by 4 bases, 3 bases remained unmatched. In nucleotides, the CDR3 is TGTGCCATCAGTGAGGCTAGCGGGAGAGCAGATACGCAGTATTTT. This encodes CAISEASGRADTQYF.

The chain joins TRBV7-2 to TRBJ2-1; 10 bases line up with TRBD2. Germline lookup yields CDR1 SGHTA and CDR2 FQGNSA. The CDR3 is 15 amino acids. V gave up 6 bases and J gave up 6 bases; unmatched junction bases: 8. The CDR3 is CASSPSGSPSNEQFF. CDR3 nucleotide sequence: TGTGCCAGCAGTCCTAGCGGGAGCCCCTCCAATGAGCAGTTCTTC.

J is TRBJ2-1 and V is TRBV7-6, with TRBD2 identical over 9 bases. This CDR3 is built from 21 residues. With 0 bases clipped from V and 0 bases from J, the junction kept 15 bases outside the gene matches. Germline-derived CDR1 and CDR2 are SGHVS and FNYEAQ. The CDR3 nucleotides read TGTGCCAGCAGCTTAGCGGAGGAAGGTAGCGGGGGCCTTAGCTCCTACAATGAGCAGTTCTTC. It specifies CASSLAEEGSGGLSSYNEQFF.